This T cell receptor (beta chain) comes out of a study of blood T cell repertoires in COVID-19. Background on the study: Sites in the United States, Italy and Spain provided acute and convalescent COVID-19 samples.

Original data processing: Researchers report that nucleated cell counts were estimated from reference gene primer amplification. Assay used: immunoSEQ multiplex PCR; TCRdb lists only in-frame clones, some missing. Clone size and the V and J calls come from that table; the DNA yielded D and trimming. The sample holds under 200,000 clones, 86% seen once. CDR1 SGHRS and CDR2 YFSETQ come from the germline V gene. The CDR3 loop spans 15 amino acids. V was pared by 6 bases and J by 3 bases, with 9 bases of the junction left unmatched. The TCR sequence derives from a woman older than 75 in a cohort sampled during active or convalescent COVID-19. The chain combines TRBV5-1 with TRBJ2-3; TRBD2 matches 8 bases. The sample was peripheral blood. The DNA of the CDR3 is TGCGCCAGCACTCTAGCGGGTAGGGGAACAGATACGCAGTATTTT. This translates into CASTLAGRGTDTQYF.